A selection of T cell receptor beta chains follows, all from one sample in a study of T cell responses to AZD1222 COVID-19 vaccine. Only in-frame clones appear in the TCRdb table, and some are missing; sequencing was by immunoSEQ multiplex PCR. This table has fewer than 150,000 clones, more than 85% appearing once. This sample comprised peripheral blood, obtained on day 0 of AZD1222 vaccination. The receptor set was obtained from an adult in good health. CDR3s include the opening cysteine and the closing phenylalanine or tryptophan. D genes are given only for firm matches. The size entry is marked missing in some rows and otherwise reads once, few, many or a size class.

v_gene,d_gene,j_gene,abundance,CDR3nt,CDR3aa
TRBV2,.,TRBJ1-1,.,TGTGCCAGTGCGGGGGGTGGAACTGAAGCTTTCTTT,CASAGGGTEAFF
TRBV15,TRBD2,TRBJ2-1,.,TGTGCCACCAGCAGAAGGCCCATAGCGGGGGGACCCAATGAGCAGTTCTTC,CATSRRPIAGGPNEQFF
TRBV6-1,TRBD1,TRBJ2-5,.,TGTGCCAGCAGTGTATTCCGTTGGACAGGGCGGCAAGAGACCCAGTACTTC,CASSVFRWTGRQETQYF
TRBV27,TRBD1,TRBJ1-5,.,TGTGCCAGCACCTCTCGGACAGGGCTAAATCAGCCCCAGCATTTT,CASTSRTGLNQPQHF
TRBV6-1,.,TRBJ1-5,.,TGTGCCAGCAGTGAACTGGCTGGCAATCAGCCCCAGCATTTT,CASSELAGNQPQHF
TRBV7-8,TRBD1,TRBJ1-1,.,TGTGCCAGCAGTTCACAGGGGGCTACTGAAGCTTTCTTT,CASSSQGATEAFF
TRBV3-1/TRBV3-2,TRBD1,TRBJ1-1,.,TGTGCCAGCAGTCGGGACAGGGTCCGTGCTTTCTTT,CASSRDRVRAFF
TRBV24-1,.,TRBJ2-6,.,TGTGCCACCAGTGAGCGGCCAGGGAAGCCTGGGGCCAACGTCCTGACTTTC,CATSERPGKPGANVLTF
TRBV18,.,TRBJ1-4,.,TGTGCCAGCTCCCAGTCGGCTCCAGAGAGACTGTTTTTT,CASSQSAPERLFF
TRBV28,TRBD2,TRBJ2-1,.,TGTGCCAGCAGGGACGGGGACTATTACAATGAGCAGTTCTTC,CASRDGDYYNEQFF
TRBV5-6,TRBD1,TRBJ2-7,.,TGTGCCAGCAGCTTGGCGCGGGACAGGGGCACCTACGAGCAGTACTTC,CASSLARDRGTYEQYF
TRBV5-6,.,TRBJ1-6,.,TGTGCCAGCAGCCCGATCAGGGACTCACCCCTCCACTTT,CASSPIRDSPLHF
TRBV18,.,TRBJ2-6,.,TGTGCCAGCTCACCAATGGGTCCCTCTGGGGCCAACGTCCTGACTTTC,CASSPMGPSGANVLTF
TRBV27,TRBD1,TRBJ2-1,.,TGTGCCAGCAGTTTATCCAGGGGGTTCTACAATGAGCAGTTCTTC,CASSLSRGFYNEQFF
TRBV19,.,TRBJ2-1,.,TGTGCCAGTAGTATTGGACTGAGCTCCTACAATGAGCAGTTCTTC,CASSIGLSSYNEQFF
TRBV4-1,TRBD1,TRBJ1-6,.,TGCGCCAGCAGCCAAGGACAGGGGTCAGTCGGGTCACCCCTCCACTTT,CASSQGQGSVGSPLHF
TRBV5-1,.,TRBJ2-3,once,TGCGCCAGCAGCTTGAGGCAGCACTCCGATACGCAGTATTTT,CASSLRQHSDTQYF
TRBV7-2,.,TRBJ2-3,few,TGTGCCAGCAGCTTAAAAGGTCCAGGGTTCACAGATACGCAGTATTTT,CASSLKGPGFTDTQYF
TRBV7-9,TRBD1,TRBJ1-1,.,TGTGCCAGCAGGCCGCCGGGACAGACGAACACTGAAGCTTTCTTT,CASRPPGQTNTEAFF
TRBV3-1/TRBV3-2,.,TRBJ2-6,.,TGTGCCAGCAGCCCGGACAGCAGCTCTGGGGCCAACGTCCTGACTTTC,CASSPDSSSGANVLTF
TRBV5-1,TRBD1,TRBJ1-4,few,TGCGCCAGCAGCTTGGTGGGACAGGGGCATGAAAAACTGTTTTTT,CASSLVGQGHEKLFF
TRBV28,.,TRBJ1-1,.,TGTGCCAGCAGTGCAACAGGGTTTATGAACACTGAAGCTTTCTTT,CASSATGFMNTEAFF
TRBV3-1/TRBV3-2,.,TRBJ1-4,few,TGTGCCAGCAGCCAAGGAGGACAGACCTCAACTAATGAAAAACTGTTTTTT,CASSQGGQTSTNEKLFF
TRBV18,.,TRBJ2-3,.,TGTGCCAGCTCACCACCCTTCCTCCGGCAGGACAGCACAGATACGCAGTATTTT,CASSPPFLRQDSTDTQYF